Below, 30 T cell receptor beta chains from the same sample are listed, as sequenced in a study of blood T cell repertoires in COVID-19. Generated by immunoSEQ multiplex PCR, the TCRdb table keeps only in-frame clones and is missing some. Of about 120,000 clones in the sample, around 82% were seen once. Sequencing was carried out using peripheral blood. The source of these receptors is a man aged 30 to 45 with COVID-19, enrolled during active disease.

The J gene is TRBJ2-7, the V gene TRBV7-9; 7 positions match TRBD1. Germline V gene sequence: CDR1 SEHNR, CDR2 FQNEAQ (reference sequence). The CDR3 is 14 residues long. V was pared by 4 bases and J by 3 bases, with 6 bases of the junction left unmatched. CDR3 sequence: CASSSGQAGYEQYF. The DNA for the CDR3 is TGTGCCAGCAGCTCTGGACAGGCGGGCTACGAGCAGTACTTC. Full variable domain (missing parts from reference TRBV7-9 and TRBJ2-7): DTGVSQNPRHKITKRGQNVTFRCDPISEHNRLYWYRQTLGQGPEFLTYFQNEAQLEKSRLLSDRFSAERPKGSFSTLEIQRTEQGDSAMYLCASSSGQAGYEQYFGPGTRLTVT.

V gene TRBV6-5 combines with J gene TRBJ2-1, with TRBD2 matching over 8 bases. Trimming at V came to 6 bases and at J to 6 bases, leaving 10 bases not matched to a gene. The CDR3 sequence is 15 residues long. Per the germline V gene, CDR1 is MNHEY and CDR2 is SVGAGI. In DNA, the CDR3 is TGTGCCAGCAGACCTGAGGGCGGGGGGTCCAATGAGCAGTTCTTC. Encoded protein: CASRPEGGGSNEQFF.

The chain joins TRBV30 to TRBJ1-2; 8 bases map to TRBD1. V dropped 2 bases and J dropped 14; count of bases not matched to a gene: 10. Germline V gives CDR1 GTSNPN, CDR2 SVGIG (reference sequence). There are 12 residues in the CDR3. CDR3 DNA sequence: TGTGCCTGGAGTCCGCGGACAGGGACTGTAACCTTC. It encodes CAWSPRTGTVTF.

The J gene is TRBJ1-1, the V gene TRBV4-1; no reliable D call. The length of the CDR3 is 15 residues. Germline V gene sequence: CDR1 MGHRA, CDR2 YSYEKL. Trimming took 0 bases from V and 0 from J, leaving 8 bases between them. The CDR3 here is CASSQDRSMNTEAFF. The CDR3 region has the DNA TGCGCCAGCAGCCAAGACAGATCCATGAACACTGAAGCTTTCTTT.

The chain carries TRBV5-6 and TRBJ2-3, with D tentatively TRBD1 (6 bases). The length of the CDR3 is 16 residues. The V end lost 3 bases, the J end lost 0 bases, and 14 bases lay between the germline ends. Germline V gene data show CDR1 as SGHDT and CDR2 as YYEEEE. The chain's CDR3 is CASSSGGQLSTDTQYF. The CDR3 region has the DNA TGTGCCAGCAGCTCAGGCGGACAGCTGAGCACAGATACGCAGTATTTT.

DNA of the CDR3: TGTGCCAGCAGTTTATCGCGGAAGGACAGGGTCGAGGGGATTGGCAATCAGCCCCAGCATTTT. It yields the protein CASSLSRKDRVEGIGNQPQHF. The genes are TRBV28 and TRBJ1-5, with 8 positions matching TRBD1. The germline V gene encodes CDR1 MDHEN and CDR2 SYDVKM. V shed 1 base and J 2 bases; nucleotides not matched to a gene: 19. The length of the CDR3 is 21 residues.

This chain connects TRBV5-4 to TRBJ1-4; TRBD1 is a possible D gene (5 bases). The CDR3 length is 15 residues. Trimming stripped 2 bases from V and 8 bases from J, with 16 bases between. Per the germline V gene, CDR1 is SGHNT and CDR2 is YYREEE (reference sequence). CDR3 sequence (DNA): TGTGCCAGCAGCTTACTACCGGAGGGGTTCGAAAAACTGTTTTTT. Its protein is CASSLLPEGFEKLFF.

The chain couples TRBV19 to TRBJ2-1; 7 nucleotides line up with TRBD1. The germline CDR1 and CDR2 sequences are LNHDA and SQIVND (reference sequence). J was trimmed by 6 bases and V by 2 bases; bases with no gene match: 4. The length of the CDR3 is 14 residues. CDR3 sequence (DNA): TGTGCCAGTAGTATAACAGGGGCCCCCAATGAGCAGTTCTTC. It translates to CASSITGAPNEQFF.

This clone was observed once. The chain is built from TRBV6-1 and TRBJ1-5, with 7 bases identical to TRBD1. J lost 4 bases, V lost 1 base, and 7 bases had no gene match. Per the germline V gene, CDR1 is MNHNS and CDR2 is SASEGT. This CDR3 contains 16 residues. CDR3 coding DNA: TGTGCCAGCAGTGAAGGGGGGACAGAGACTAATCAGCCCCAGCATTTT. The encoded protein is CASSEGGTETNQPQHF.

The chain joins TRBV9 to TRBJ2-5; D remains ambiguous. The CDR3 is 13 residues long. Between the trimmed V and J ends, which lost 0 bases and 4 bases, there was a span of 7 bases. The germline V gene has CDR1 SGDLS and CDR2 YYNGEE. The DNA for the CDR3 is TGTGCCAGCAGCGTAGGAGGTCGAGAGACCCAGTACTTC. Encoded protein: CASSVGGRETQYF.

The rearrangement joins TRBV30 to TRBJ1-3; TRBD1 matches 9 bases. Germline V gives CDR1 GTSNPN, CDR2 SVGIG (reference sequence). This CDR3 is built from 16 residues. J gave up 5 bases and V 2 bases, and 10 bases lay outside the gene matches. As DNA, the CDR3 is TGTGCCTGGAGTACACGAACAGGGGGCGTAAGAAACACCATATATTTT. Amino acids: CAWSTRTGGVRNTIYF.

V is TRBV11-3 and J is TRBJ2-5, with 9 bases fitting TRBD1. The CDR3 is 14 residues long. CDR1 and CDR2 (germline): SGHNT, YENEEA. Unmatched junction bases numbered 5, after V lost 5 bases and J lost 4 bases. CDR3 loop: CASSLPGQGETQYF. The DNA of the CDR3 is TGTGCCAGCAGCCTACCGGGACAGGGAGAGACCCAGTACTTC.

The chain joins TRBV12-3 or TRBV12-4 to TRBJ2-1; D unclear. The CDR3 loop spans 11 amino acids. V gave up 6 bases and J gave up 7 bases, with 7 bases separating them. The CDR3 region is CASSYLNEQFF. CDR3 DNA sequence: TGTGCCAGCAGCTATCTAAATGAGCAGTTCTTC.

V and J are TRBV6-1 and TRBJ2-4; 11 nucleotides agree with TRBD2. Germline V CDR1 and CDR2: MNHNS, SASEGT. The CDR3 runs 20 residues. Trimming cost V 1 base and J 1 base; bases outside gene matches: 12. The CDR3 DNA is TGTGCCAGCAGTGAAGTAGTAGCGGGAGGGCTTTCTGCGGCCAAAAACATTCAGTACTTC. Encoded protein: CASSEVVAGGLSAAKNIQYF.

There are a few counts of this clone. The rearrangement uses TRBV27 and TRBJ2-3; 12 bases match TRBD1. CDR3 length equals 17 residues. V lost 4 bases, J lost 6 bases, and 11 bases stayed unmatched. Germline-derived CDR1 and CDR2 are MNHEY and SMNVEV (reference sequence). CDR3 coding DNA: TGTGCCAGCAGTTCAACTTATGGGACAGGGGGCGATGATACGCAGTATTTT. It specifies CASSSTYGTGGDDTQYF.

V is TRBV6-5 and J is TRBJ1-2; D not certain. The CDR3 runs to 15 residues. Deletions cut 2 bases from V and 4 bases from J, with 14 bases between. Germline V gene lookup returns CDR1 MNHEY and CDR2 SVGAGI. This CDR3 is CASSYDSRAFYGYTF. CDR3 nucleotide sequence: TGTGCCAGCAGTTACGATTCGCGGGCCTTCTATGGCTACACCTTC.

V gene TRBV7-2 combines with J gene TRBJ2-7, with 7 bases aligning to TRBD1. The ends lost 4 bases at V and 5 bases at J; junction bases unmatched: 8. The CDR3 is 14 residues long. Germline CDR1 reads SGHTA; CDR2 reads FQGNSA. This CDR3 is CASSSQGIQNEQYF. CDR3 coding DNA: TGTGCCAGCAGCTCACAGGGGATTCAAAACGAGCAGTACTTC.

The V call is TRBV7-9, the J call TRBJ2-5; 7 bases map to TRBD1. In germline, CDR1 is SEHNR, CDR2 FQNEAQ (reference sequence). The CDR3 runs 15 residues. The J segment lost 2 bases and the V segment lost 3 bases, leaving 6 bases of the junction unmatched. CDR3 DNA: TGTGCCAGCAGCTTGTCCGACAGGGCACAAGAGACCCAGTACTTC. The encoded protein is CASSLSDRAQETQYF. Complete variable domain (other parts from reference TRBV7-9 and TRBJ2-5): DTGVSQNPRHKITKRGQNVTFRCDPISEHNRLYWYRQTLGQGPEFLTYFQNEAQLEKSRLLSDRFSAERPKGSFSTLEIQRTEQGDSAMYLCASSLSDRAQETQYFGPGTRLLVL.

This clone was detected only a few times. This sequence joins TRBV11-2 and TRBJ2-5; the D gene is possibly TRBD1 (6 bases). V was trimmed by 3 bases and J by 2 bases, leaving 16 bases between them. Germline V lookup: CDR1 SGHAT, CDR2 FQNNGV. This CDR3 is 16 amino acids long. The chain's CDR3 is CASSFVWRRGQETQYF. CDR3 DNA sequence: TGTGCCAGCAGCTTCGTCTGGAGAAGGGGGCAAGAGACCCAGTACTTC.

DNA of the CDR3: TGTGCCAGCAGCCCCCAACAGGGATTGGGCGGCTACACCTTC. Its protein is CASSPQQGLGGYTF. V and J are TRBV11-2 and TRBJ1-2, with D possibly being TRBD1 (6 bases). The V end lost 5 bases, the J end lost 8 bases, and 18 bases lay between the germline ends. This CDR3 spans 14 amino acids. Germline-derived CDR1 and CDR2 are SGHAT and FQNNGV.

The chain combines TRBV7-3 with TRBJ1-1; possible D gene TRBD1, 5 bases. The CDR3 covers 14 residues. The germline CDR1 and CDR2 sequences are SGHTA and FQGTGA. V dropped 2 bases and J dropped 1 base, with 8 bases sitting between them. The CDR3 sequence: CASSLQGSNTEAFF. CDR3 DNA: TGTGCCAGCAGCTTACAGGGTTCGAACACTGAAGCTTTCTTT.

The J gene is TRBJ1-1, the V gene TRBV11-3, with a possible D match to TRBD1 (5 bases). The germline V and J ends were trimmed by 3 bases and 3 bases, with 11 bases remaining between them. The CDR3 totals 14 residues. Looked up from germline, CDR1 is SGHNT and CDR2 is YENEEA. The CDR3 is CASSFGGWDTEAFF. CDR3 nucleotide sequence: TGTGCCAGCAGCTTTGGGGGGTGGGACACTGAAGCTTTCTTT.

The chain recombines TRBV27 with TRBJ1-1; TRBD1 might be the D (5 bases). Trimming took off 0 bases at V and 5 bases at J, with 16 bases between the two ends. This CDR3 contains 16 residues. The germline V gene encodes CDR1 MNHEY and CDR2 SMNVEV (reference sequence). The CDR3 DNA is TGTGCCAGCAGTTTATCGCGCGGGGGAGGAACGACTGAAGCTTTCTTT. Translation: CASSLSRGGGTTEAFF.

The CDR3 region has the DNA TGTGCCAGCAGCTTGGGAGCAGGAAACACCATATATTTT. Encoded protein: CASSLGAGNTIYF. This chain uses TRBV5-6 with TRBJ1-3; D gene unclear. The germline V and J ends were trimmed by 0 bases and 4 bases, with 5 bases remaining between them. Germline V CDR1 and CDR2: SGHDT, YYEEEE. CDR3 length: 13 residues.

J is TRBJ1-2 and V is TRBV5-1; possibly TRBD1 for D (5 bases). Germline assignment: CDR1 SGHRS and CDR2 YFSETQ. This CDR3 is 15 amino acids long. Trimming stripped 0 bases from V and 3 bases from J, with 12 bases between. CDR3 loop: CASSLERGSDYGYTF. DNA of the CDR3: TGCGCCAGCAGCTTGGAAAGGGGCTCAGACTATGGCTACACCTTC.

The V and J genes are TRBV19 and TRBJ2-7, with 7 bases identical to TRBD1. There are 14 residues in the CDR3. V dropped 4 bases and J dropped 5; count of bases not matched to a gene: 8. Germline loops: CDR1 LNHDA, CDR2 SQIVND (reference sequence). The CDR3 sequence is CASSTPGQGDEQYF. The CDR3 region has the DNA TGTGCCAGTAGTACCCCCGGGCAGGGGGACGAGCAGTACTTC. The full variable domain, rest sourced from reference TRBV19 and TRBJ2-7, is DGGITQSPKYLFRKEGQNVTLSCEQNLNHDAMYWYRQDPGQGLRLIYYSQIVNDFQKGDIAEGYSVSREKKESFPLTVTSAQKNPTAFYLCASSTPGQGDEQYFGPGTRLTVT.

Only a few counts were recorded for this clone. The V gene is TRBV6-2 or TRBV6-3, the J gene TRBJ2-1; D gene ambiguous. Germline CDR1 reads MNHEY; CDR2 reads SVGEGT. CDR3 size: 14 residues. V gave up 2 bases and J gave up 11 bases, with 16 bases separating them. DNA for the CDR3: TGTGCCAGCAGTTACCCGGTCGGTGGTGGGCAGCAGTTCTTC. This codes for CASSYPVGGGQQFF.

A few counts support this clone. The rearrangement joins TRBV7-6 to TRBJ2-7; 9 nucleotides match TRBD1. Germline CDR1 reads SGHVS; CDR2 reads FNYEAQ. The V gene end was trimmed by 2 bases and the J gene end by 3 bases; junction bases not matched to a gene: 5. The CDR3 loop spans 15 amino acids. The CDR3 sequence is CASSLYRGRVYEQYF. CDR3 bases: TGTGCCAGCAGCTTATACAGGGGGCGAGTCTACGAGCAGTACTTC.

The chain couples TRBV6-5 to TRBJ1-6; TRBD1 aligns across 7 bases. This CDR3 contains 11 residues. Trimming removed 5 bases from V and 17 bases from J; junction bases left unmatched: 6. CDR1 and CDR2 (germline): MNHEY, SVGAGI. This CDR3 reads CASSQGQIFHF. In DNA form, the CDR3 reads TGTGCCAGCAGTCAGGGACAGATTTTCCACTTT.

A note on this clone: Within the sample, other DNA sequences also encode this same CDR3. This chain uses TRBV3-1 (or the pseudogene TRBV3-2) with TRBJ2-1; 7 bases fit TRBD1. Germline trimming cut 1 base from V and 6 bases from J; bases unmatched to any gene: 0. This CDR3 region has 13 residues. Germline CDR1 is LGHDT and CDR2 is YNNKEL (reference sequence). The CDR3 loop reads CASSQGDSNEQFF. As DNA, the CDR3 is TGTGCCAGCAGCCAAGGGGACAGCAATGAGCAGTTCTTC.